A single sample gave rise to the 17 T cell receptor beta chains below, sequenced in a study of CXCR3-negative and CXCR3-positive naive CD8 T cells. The libraries of TRB cDNA were constructed through 5' RACE using UMI labels. For each CDR3 protein, TCRdb gives one entry from its re-call of the 5' RACE reads, without DNA. The table counts tens of thousands of distinct CDR3 sequences; approximately 1.1% lies in the top ten. The sample comprised naive CXCR3- CD8+ T cells from blood. Specified subset: CD45RO-CCR7+CD27+CD95- naive CD8+ T cells lacking CXCR3 (TNR3-). All receptors derive from a human donor in good health. Some clones in this sample may be carry-over from other donors' samples.

The chain recombines TRBV19 with TRBJ2-1; TCRdb picks TRBD2, but there is no DNA to check that call. The germline V gene has CDR1 LNHDA and CDR2 SQIVND (reference sequence). This CDR3 has 15 residues. CDR3 sequence reads: CASRGAVSSYNEQFF.

The genes are TRBV29-1 and TRBJ2-7; TCRdb lists TRBD1, though no DNA is available to test this call. The CDR3 sequence is 14 residues long. Looked up from germline, CDR1 is SQVTM and CDR2 is ANQGSEA. CDR3 sequence reads: CSVGTGTGHYEQYF.

The chain links TRBV10-3 to TRBJ2-2. Per the germline V gene, CDR1 is ENHRY and CDR2 is SYGVKD. The CDR3 totals 16 residues. CDR3 loop: CAISESIDSNTGELFF.

The V call is TRBV21-1, the J call TRBJ2-3; TCRdb proposes TRBD1, but this gene call is untestable without DNA. TRBV21-1 is a pseudogene segment. This CDR3 has 16 residues. The CDR3 sequence is CASITGGKSSTDTQYF.

The chain uses TRBV20-1 and TRBJ2-1; TCRdb's assignment of TRBD1 cannot be checked, as there is no DNA. From germline, CDR1 is DFQATT and CDR2 SNEGSKA (reference sequence). The CDR3 runs 14 residues. The CDR3 is CSAIRVEESNEQFF.

J is TRBJ1-2 and V is TRBV20-1. There are 12 residues in the CDR3. CDR1 and CDR2 from the germline V gene are DFQATT and SNEGSKA (reference sequence). CDR3 amino acids: CSARDRDYGYTF.

V gene TRBV4-3 combines with J gene TRBJ1-1; the TRBD1 assignment by TCRdb is unverifiable without DNA. CDR3 length: 15 residues. CDR1 is LGHNA and CDR2 is YSLEER in the germline V gene. CDR3 sequence: CASSPGDSMNTEAFF.

This chain connects TRBV29-1 to TRBJ1-3; absent DNA, TCRdb's TRBD1 call cannot be checked. The CDR3 spans 14 residues. Germline values: CDR1 SQVTM, CDR2 ANQGSEA. The CDR3 reads CSVEGDGRGNTIYF.

The chain joins TRBV20-1 to TRBJ2-7. CDR3 length equals 12 residues. Germline V lookup: CDR1 DFQATT, CDR2 SNEGSKA (reference sequence). The CDR3: CSARELTYEQYF.

J is TRBJ2-2 and V is TRBV7-6; there is no DNA to check the TCRdb D call of TRBD2. Germline CDR1 and CDR2: SGHVS and FNYEAQ. This CDR3 spans 19 amino acids. The CDR3: CASSQMWAGGNANTGELFF.

The chain links TRBV20-1 to TRBJ2-5; TCRdb indicates TRBD2, and absent DNA this call remains unverified. Per the germline V gene, CDR1 is DFQATT and CDR2 is SNEGSKA (reference sequence). The CDR3 has 16 amino acids. The CDR3 sequence: CSARDAPSVIGETQYF.

The genes are TRBV18 and TRBJ1-2; the D gene TCRdb calls, TRBD1, cannot be checked with no DNA. From germline, CDR1 is KGHSH and CDR2 LQKENI. CDR3 size: 17 residues. CDR3 in amino acids: CASSPRDRAFVGDGYTF.

The chain carries TRBV6-6 and TRBJ2-1; TCRdb picks TRBD2, but there is no DNA to check that call. This CDR3 has 18 residues. Germline V lookup: CDR1 MNHNY, CDR2 SVGAGI (reference sequence). CDR3 protein: CASSYSVSSGKTGDEQFF.

This chain links TRBV20-1 with TRBJ2-3; there is no DNA to check the TCRdb D call of TRBD2. Germline CDR1 DFQATT, CDR2 SNEGSKA (reference sequence). This CDR3 comprises 14 residues. CDR3 loop: CSARDRVSGGPQYF.

This chain connects TRBV20-1 to TRBJ1-2; TCRdb returns TRBD1, unconfirmable since there is no DNA. The CDR3 covers 13 residues. The V gene's germline CDR1 is DFQATT and CDR2 SNEGSKA (reference sequence). CDR3 residues: CSAVGDTVYGYTF.

This rearrangement joins TRBV29-1 to TRBJ2-3; with no DNA, the TCRdb D assignment of TRBD1 cannot be verified. The CDR3 runs to 15 residues. In germline, CDR1 is SQVTM, CDR2 ANQGSEA. CDR3 amino acids: CSVVGDVFGTDTQYF.

The chain carries TRBV13 and TRBJ2-3; TCRdb proposes TRBD1, but this gene call is untestable without DNA. The CDR3 length is 14 residues. Per germline, CDR1 PRHDT and CDR2 FYEKMQ (reference sequence). CDR3 protein: CASSPRQGTDTQYF.